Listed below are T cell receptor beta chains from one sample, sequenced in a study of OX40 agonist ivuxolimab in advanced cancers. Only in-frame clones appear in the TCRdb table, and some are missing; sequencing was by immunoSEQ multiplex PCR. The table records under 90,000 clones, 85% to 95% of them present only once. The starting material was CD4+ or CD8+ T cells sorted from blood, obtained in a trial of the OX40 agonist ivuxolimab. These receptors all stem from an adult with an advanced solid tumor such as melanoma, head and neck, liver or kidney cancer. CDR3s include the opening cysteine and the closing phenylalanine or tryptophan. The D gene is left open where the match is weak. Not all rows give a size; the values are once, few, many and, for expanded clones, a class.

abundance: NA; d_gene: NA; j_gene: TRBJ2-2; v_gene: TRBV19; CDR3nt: TGTGCCAGTAGTATAATGGGGCTGGGCACCGGGGAGCTGTTTTTT; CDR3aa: CASSIMGLGTGELFF
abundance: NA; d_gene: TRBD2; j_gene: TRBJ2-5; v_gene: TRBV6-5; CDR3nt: TGTGCCAGCAGCCAACGGGGACTAAGGGCGGCCCAGTACTTC; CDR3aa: CASSQRGLRAAQYF
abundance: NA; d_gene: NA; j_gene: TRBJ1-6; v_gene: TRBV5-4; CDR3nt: TGTGCCAGCAACAAGGGACGGGAGAATTCACCCCTCCACTTT; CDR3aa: CASNKGRENSPLHF
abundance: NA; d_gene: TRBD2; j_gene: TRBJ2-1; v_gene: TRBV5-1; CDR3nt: TGCGCCAGCAGCTTGGGGCCCCGGACTAGCGGGAACAATGAGCAGTTCTTC; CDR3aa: CASSLGPRTSGNNEQFF
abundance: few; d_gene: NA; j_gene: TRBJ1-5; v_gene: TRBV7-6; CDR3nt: TGTGCCAGCAGCCCAATGGGTTCCTATAGCAATCAGCCCCAGCATTTT; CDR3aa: CASSPMGSYSNQPQHF
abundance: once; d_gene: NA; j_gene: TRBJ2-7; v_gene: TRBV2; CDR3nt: TGTGCCAGCAGTGAAACGACGGTGACCTACGAGCAGTACTTC; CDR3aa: CASSETTVTYEQYF
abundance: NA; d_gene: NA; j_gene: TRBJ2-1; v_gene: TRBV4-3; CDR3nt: TGCGCCAGCAGTCCAGACCCGGTAGCCCTACAAAATGAGCAGTTCTTC; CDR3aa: CASSPDPVALQNEQFF
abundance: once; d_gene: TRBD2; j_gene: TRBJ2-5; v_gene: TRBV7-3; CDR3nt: TGTGCCAGCAGTCTTTCCCGGGGGGGCTTCGAGACCCAGTACTTC; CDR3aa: CASSLSRGGFETQYF
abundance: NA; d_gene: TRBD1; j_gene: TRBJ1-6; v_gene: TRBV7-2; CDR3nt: TGTGCCAGCAGCCCAACGGGACAGGGGCTCTCCCTCCACTTT; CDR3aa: CASSPTGQGLSLHF
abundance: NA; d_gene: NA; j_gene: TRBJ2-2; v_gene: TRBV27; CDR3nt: TGTGCCAGCAGTTCCGTTATCGGGGAGCTGTTTTTT; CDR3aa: CASSSVIGELFF
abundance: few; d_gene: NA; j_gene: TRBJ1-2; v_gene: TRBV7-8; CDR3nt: TGTGCCAGCAGCCGGGACCTAACCGTCTATGGCTACACCTTC; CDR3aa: CASSRDLTVYGYTF
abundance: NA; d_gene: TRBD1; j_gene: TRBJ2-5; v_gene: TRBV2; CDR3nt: TGTGCCAGCAGTACGACAGGGGTCCAAGAGACCCAGTACTTC; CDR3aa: CASSTTGVQETQYF
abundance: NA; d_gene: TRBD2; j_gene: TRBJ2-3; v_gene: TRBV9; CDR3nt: TGTGCCAGCAGCGTAAAGGACGGACTAGCGGGATTTAGGACAGATACGCAGTATTTT; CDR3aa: CASSVKDGLAGFRTDTQYF
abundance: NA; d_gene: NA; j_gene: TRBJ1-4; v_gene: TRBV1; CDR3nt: TGCACCAGCAATCAGGGACTCAATGAAAAACTGTTTTTT; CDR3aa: CTSNQGLNEKLFF
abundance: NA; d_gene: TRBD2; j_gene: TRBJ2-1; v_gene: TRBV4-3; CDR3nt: TGCGCCAGCAGCCGAGTACTTGGGGAGGGCGATGAGCAGTTCTTC; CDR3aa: CASSRVLGEGDEQFF
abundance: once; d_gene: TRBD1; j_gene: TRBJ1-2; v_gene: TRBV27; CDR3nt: TGTGCCAGCAGTACAGGGACAGGTGGCTACACCTTC; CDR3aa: CASSTGTGGYTF
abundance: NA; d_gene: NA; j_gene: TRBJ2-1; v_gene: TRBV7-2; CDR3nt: TGTGCCAGCAGCTTAGTACACTATGAGCAGTTCTTC; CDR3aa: CASSLVHYEQFF
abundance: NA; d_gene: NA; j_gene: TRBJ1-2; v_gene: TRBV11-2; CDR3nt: TGTGCCAGCAGCTTAGATAGGGATAACTATGGCTACACCTTC; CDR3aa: CASSLDRDNYGYTF
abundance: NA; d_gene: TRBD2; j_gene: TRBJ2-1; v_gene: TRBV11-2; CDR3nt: TGTGCCAGCAGCCCTCTCAGGGACTATCCAGGCAATGAGCAGTTCTTC; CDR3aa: CASSPLRDYPGNEQFF
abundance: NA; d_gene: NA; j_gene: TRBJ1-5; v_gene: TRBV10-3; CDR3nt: TGTGCCACCAGTGGGTCAGCCACCAATCAGCCCCAGCATTTT; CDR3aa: CATSGSATNQPQHF
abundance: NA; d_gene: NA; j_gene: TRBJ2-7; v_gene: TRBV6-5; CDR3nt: TGTGCCAGCAGTTACTCCCGGGACGGTATGAAGTACTTC; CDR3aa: CASSYSRDGMKYF
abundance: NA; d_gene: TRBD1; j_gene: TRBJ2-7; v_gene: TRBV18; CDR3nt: TGTGCCAGCTCACCCGGACAGGAGCCCTACGAGCAGTACTTC; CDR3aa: CASSPGQEPYEQYF